This T cell receptor (beta chain) comes out of a study of regulatory T cells in long-lasting Graves disease. The time point: persistent/refractory GD, antithyroid drugs over 5 years with positive TRAb. PBMC-derived RNA was used for the TCR library. TCR beta libraries were built with iRepertoire HTBI primers and Arm-PCR of CDR3 regions. TCRdb recomputed calls from the multiplex PCR reads with MiXCR, one row per CDR3 protein. Here the sample spans 700,000 or so distinct CDR3 sequences, approximately 29% being singletons. This clonotype was counted only a few times. CDR3 length: 13 residues. Trimming left V 2 bases short and J 14 bases short, with 13 bases between. The germline CDR1 and CDR2 sequences are SGHAT and FQNNGV.

The V and J genes are TRBV11-2 and TRBJ1-6; D is unclear. Here the sequenced sample was peripheral blood mononuclear cells (PBMCs), taken when the disease was refractory, from a patient treated with antithyroid drugs. The sequence was obtained from a female donor with Graves disease. CDR3 residues: CASSLLSVESLHF. CDR3 bases: TGTGCCAGCAGCTTATTGTCGGTTGAGTCCCTCCACTTT.